The 25 T cell receptor beta chains below all came from one sample that was sequenced in a study of Graves' ophthalmopathy and Graves' hyperthyroidism. Amplification of the TCR beta CDR3 regions used RNA transcripts (as template). Following a first-round RT-PCR that used HTBI primers, a second-round multiplex PCR was carried out. TCRdb redid the calling of the multiplex PCR reads with MiXCR, one entry per CDR3 protein. The repertoire consists of about 220,000 distinct CDR3 sequences, with 20% to 25% occurring once and the leading ten covering roughly 45%. Material for sequencing was peripheral blood. These receptors originate from a woman aged 45 to 65 with Graves' ophthalmopathy.

In this sample, this clonotype turned up many times. The chain employs TRBV30 and TRBJ1-1; no firm D call. Germline values: CDR1 GTSNPN, CDR2 SVGIG (reference sequence). V lost 3 bases, J lost 1 base, and 15 bases lay in between. The CDR3 is made up of 15 amino acids. The CDR3 here is CAWRYPRQANTEAFF. CDR3 nucleotides: TGTGCCTGGAGGTACCCCCGACAAGCGAACACTGAAGCTTTCTTT.

The chain recombines TRBV6-1 with TRBJ1-1; D unclear. Germline lookup yields CDR1 MNHNS and CDR2 SASEGT. V lost 2 bases to trimming and J lost 4 bases, with 14 bases between them. This CDR3 is built from 15 residues. The CDR3 DNA is TGTGCCAGCAGTGAACCGGGATGGGGTGGCACTGAAGCTTTCTTT. It is translated as CASSEPGWGGTEAFF.

With regard to this clonotype: A much bigger clone sits one base away, suggesting this may be a read error. This rearrangement joins TRBV29-1 to TRBJ2-5, with D possibly being TRBD1 (6 bases). The V gene's germline CDR1 is SQVTM and CDR2 ANQGSEA. The CDR3 sequence is 12 residues long. The CDR3 loop reads CRVEFQGETQYF. The CDR3 DNA is TGCCGCGTTGAATTTCAGGGGGAGACCCAGTACTTC.

This clonotype has at least ten counts. The chain joins TRBV20-1 to TRBJ2-7, with D unclear. The CDR3 sequence is 12 residues long. V dropped 3 bases and J dropped 3 bases, with 9 bases sitting between them. The germline gives CDR1 DFQATT, CDR2 SNEGSKA (reference sequence). The DNA for the CDR3 is TGCAGTGCTAGGGTCCAGTACTACGAGCAGTACTTC. Protein product: CSARVQYYEQYF.

In its sample, this clonotype was seen a few times. V gene TRBV6-1 combines with J gene TRBJ2-7, with D possibly being TRBD1 or TRBD2 (5 bases each). The CDR3 sequence is 14 residues long. With 6 bases removed from V and 3 bases from J, the gap between germline ends came to 15 bases. Germline lookup yields CDR1 MNHNS and CDR2 SASEGT. CDR3 sequence: CASSRERNGYEQYF. The CDR3 nucleotides are TGTGCCAGCAGCAGGGAGCGGAACGGCTACGAGCAGTACTTC.

The chain carries TRBV11-2 and TRBJ2-7; D is perhaps TRBD1 (5 bases). Trimming took off 5 bases at V and 2 bases at J, with 19 bases between the two ends. Per the germline V gene, CDR1 is SGHAT and CDR2 is FQNNGV. The CDR3 is 16 residues long. CDR3 amino acids: CASSPRAGPNTYEQYF. The CDR3 DNA reads TGTGCCAGCAGCCCCCGCGCAGGGCCCAACACCTACGAGCAGTACTTC.

This clonotype was observed a few times. The chain uses TRBV4-1 and TRBJ2-2; no clear D gene. Between the trimmed V and J ends, which lost 2 bases and 4 bases, there was a span of 8 bases. CDR1 and CDR2 from the germline V gene are MGHRA and YSYEKL. This CDR3 comprises 14 residues. The CDR3 sequence is CASSQSRATGELFF. The DNA for the CDR3 is TGCGCCAGCAGCCAAAGTCGGGCCACCGGGGAGCTGTTTTTT.

This clonotype was seen many times. V and J are TRBV19 and TRBJ2-7; possible D gene TRBD1, 6 bases. The V gene's germline CDR1 is LNHDA and CDR2 SQIVND (reference sequence). This CDR3 comprises 15 residues. Trimming took 3 bases from V and 4 from J, leaving 16 bases between them. For the CDR3, the DNA is TGTGCCAGTAGTATCCAACAGGACAGCCGATACGAGCAGTACTTC. It yields the protein CASSIQQDSRYEQYF. Complete variable domain (other parts from reference TRBV19 and TRBJ2-7): DGGITQSPKYLFRKEGQNVTLSCEQNLNHDAMYWYRQDPGQGLRLIYYSQIVNDFQKGDIAEGYSVSREKKESFPLTVTSAQKNPTAFYLCASSIQQDSRYEQYFGPGTRLTVT.

This clonotype was found many times. V usage is TRBV20-1 and J usage is TRBJ2-7, with D perhaps being TRBD1 or TRBD2 (6 bases each). CDR3 length: 11 residues. V dropped 5 bases and J dropped 9 bases, with 14 bases sitting between them. The V gene's germline CDR1 is DFQATT and CDR2 SNEGSKA (reference sequence). The CDR3 loop is CSAGGPEGQYF. The DNA for the CDR3 is TGCAGTGCTGGGGGGCCTGAGGGGCAGTACTTC.

In its sample, this clonotype was seen many times. The genes are TRBV9 and TRBJ1-1; tentatively, D is TRBD1 (5 bases). Trimming shortened V by 0 bases and J by 4 bases, and 10 bases separated the two germline ends. This CDR3 region has 14 residues. Germline V CDR1 and CDR2: SGDLS, YYNGEE. Written as DNA, the CDR3 is TGTGCCAGCAGCGTAGATCTGGGGGTCACTGAAGCTTTCTTT. It specifies CASSVDLGVTEAFF.

This clonotype was seen more than once but under ten times. The chain uses TRBV6-5 and TRBJ1-5; 10 nucleotides match TRBD1. Germline V gene data show CDR1 as MNHEY and CDR2 as SVGAGI. The CDR3 sequence is 14 residues long. The V segment lost 6 bases and the J segment 9 bases; nucleotides outside the gene matches: 8. The CDR3 reads CASRYGQGESPQHF. The CDR3 DNA reads TGTGCCAGCAGATATGGACAGGGGGAATCGCCCCAGCATTTT.

This clonotype has a handful of counts. The chain links TRBV5-1 to TRBJ2-2, with D possibly TRBD1 on 5 matching bases. CDR1 is SGHRS, CDR2 YFSETQ, per germline. The length of the CDR3 is 15 residues. The V gene lost 6 bases and the J gene lost 0 bases, with 12 bases spanning the gap. CDR3 DNA: TGCGCCAGCATGGGGCCCTTGACGAACACCGGGGAGCTGTTTTTT. It is translated as CASMGPLTNTGELFF.

This clonotype has only a few counts. The chain couples TRBV4-1 to TRBJ2-4; D unclear. There are 15 residues in the CDR3. Germline V gene data show CDR1 as MGHRA and CDR2 as YSYEKL. V was clipped by 2 bases and J by 0 bases, with 8 bases between them. In DNA, the CDR3 is TGCGCCAGCAGCCAACTCAACCTAGCCAAAAACATTCAGTACTTC. Its protein product is CASSQLNLAKNIQYF.

This clonotype appeared many times. This CDR3 reads CAWSGRGETQYF. The CDR3 nucleotides read TGTGCCTGGAGTGGTCGGGGGGAGACCCAGTACTTC. V is TRBV30 and J is TRBJ2-5, with a tentative D call TRBD2 (6 bases). This CDR3 has 12 residues. Deletions cut 1 base from V and 5 bases from J, with 8 bases between. The V gene's germline CDR1 is GTSNPN and CDR2 SVGIG (reference sequence).

This clonotype has at least ten counts. The rearrangement links TRBV2 to TRBJ1-1; the D gene is possibly TRBD1 (6 bases). The CDR3 runs to 14 residues. Trimming pared 8 bases from V and 1 base from J, leaving 14 bases between. Germline loops: CDR1 SNHLY, CDR2 FYNNEI. CDR3 DNA: TGTGCCAGCGGGGAGGGGGGGTGGAACACTGAAGCTTTCTTT. The encoded protein is CASGEGGWNTEAFF. Full variable domain (remainder filled in from reference TRBV2 and TRBJ1-1): EPEVTQTPSHQVTQMGQEVILRCVPISNHLYFYWYRQILGQKVEFLVSFYNNEISEKSEIFDDQFSVERPDGSNFTLKIRSTKLEDSAMYFCASGEGGWNTEAFFGQGTRLTVV.

This clonotype has ten or more counts. This rearrangement joins TRBV28 to TRBJ2-5; D perhaps matches TRBD1 (5 bases). The V gene lost 8 bases and the J gene lost 2 bases, with 15 bases spanning the gap. CDR1 and CDR2 from the germline V gene are MDHEN and SYDVKM. The CDR3 totals 14 residues. The CDR3 DNA is TGTGCCAGCGCCCGCCCCAGGGATCAAGAGACCCAGTACTTC. This encodes CASARPRDQETQYF.

This clonotype showed up many times. J is TRBJ1-2 and V is TRBV7-2; possibly TRBD1 for D (5 bases). Germline loops: CDR1 SGHTA, CDR2 FQGNSA. V lost 3 bases to trimming and J lost 5 bases, with 10 bases between them. The CDR3 has 13 amino acids. CDR3 in amino acids: CASSFGTVYGYTF. Written as DNA, the CDR3 is TGTGCCAGCAGCTTTGGGACGGTTTATGGCTACACCTTC.

This clonotype was counted at least ten times. The rearrangement uses TRBV2 and TRBJ1-1; no clear D gene. The CDR3 length is 14 residues. Trimming took off 9 bases at V and 1 base at J, with 15 bases between the two ends. The V gene's germline CDR1 is SNHLY and CDR2 FYNNEI. CDR3 amino acids: CARLSPDENTEAFF. CDR3 in DNA: TGTGCCAGACTAAGCCCGGATGAGAACACTGAAGCTTTCTTT.

This clonotype was seen repeatedly, ten times or more. CDR3 loop: CAWSEHWVTSGEQYF. CDR3 DNA sequence: TGTGCCTGGTCCGAGCACTGGGTGACTAGCGGCGAGCAGTACTTC. This chain uses TRBV30 with TRBJ2-7; 9 nucleotides line up with TRBD2. Germline V gene data show CDR1 as GTSNPN and CDR2 as SVGIG (reference sequence). J lost 6 bases, V lost 5 bases, and 14 bases had no gene match. The CDR3 runs 15 residues.

This clonotype was picked up many times. The chain employs TRBV5-1 and TRBJ2-5; 10 bases are shared with TRBD1. V trimming: 5 bases; J trimming: 8 bases; junction bases outside the gene matches: 9. From germline, CDR1 is SGHRS and CDR2 YFSETQ. This CDR3 spans 14 amino acids. The CDR3 loop reads CASSVRTGGSTQYF. CDR3 nucleotide sequence: TGCGCCAGCAGTGTCCGGACAGGGGGTAGTACCCAGTACTTC.

There are many counts of this clonotype. V usage is TRBV25-1 and J usage is TRBJ2-7, with D tentatively TRBD1 (5 bases). Trimming took 6 bases from V and 6 from J, leaving 18 bases between them. Germline CDR1 is MGHDK and CDR2 is SYGVNS. The CDR3 contains 14 residues. In nucleotides, the CDR3 is TGTGCCAGCAGGGGGTTAGGGGCCTACGTCGAGCAGTACTTC. Translating it yields CASRGLGAYVEQYF.

The table lists this clonotype with many counts. The genes are TRBV11-2 and TRBJ2-7, with 7 bases that match TRBD1. Germline trimming cut 6 bases from V and 2 bases from J; bases unmatched to any gene: 19. Germline CDR1 SGHAT, CDR2 FQNNGV. The CDR3 runs 18 residues. The CDR3 nucleotides read TGTGCCAGCAGTTTGAACCGCCAAACAGGGGCGGCTACCTACGAGCAGTACTTC. Translating it yields CASSLNRQTGAATYEQYF.

This clonotype was counted at least ten times. The gene calls are TRBV12-3 or TRBV12-4 and TRBJ1-1; D gene uncertain. The CDR3 extends over 14 amino acids. V lost 3 bases, J lost 0 bases, and 8 bases lay in between. CDR3 in DNA: TGTGCCAGCAGTTTCGTGGGTATGAACACTGAAGCTTTCTTT. This codes for CASSFVGMNTEAFF.

This clonotype was observed many times. The rearrangement joins TRBV2 to TRBJ1-1, with D hard to call. The CDR3 length is 13 residues. V lost 6 bases and J lost 0, with 8 bases in between. Germline V lookup: CDR1 SNHLY, CDR2 FYNNEI. CDR3 residues: CASRGLMNTEAFF. CDR3 in DNA: TGTGCCAGCAGAGGACTTATGAACACTGAAGCTTTCTTT.

In this sample, this clonotype turned up many times. The chain is built from TRBV6-5 and TRBJ1-1, with D possibly TRBD1 on 5 matching bases. CDR1 and CDR2 from the germline V gene are MNHEY and SVGAGI. The CDR3 runs to 13 residues. V shed 6 bases and J shed 1 base, with 9 bases lying between them. In DNA, the CDR3 is TGTGCCAGCAGCGATGGACAGAACACTGAAGCTTTCTTT. Its translation: CASSDGQNTEAFF.